This TCR beta chain was identified during a study of a mutant IDH1 vaccine in newly diagnosed glioma. Study summary: Vaccines were begun 4-6 weeks after radiotherapy alone, or with temozolomide cycles. The timing of visit V12 was week 35, and that of visit V13 was week 47. Among treated patients, approximately 62% were male and roughly 40% female, and mean age was approximately 40 years.

Germline assignment: CDR1 LGHNA and CDR2 YNFKEQ. The CDR3 consists of 15 residues. The V end was cut by 6 bases, the J end by 1 base, with 15 bases between. The time point is: week 35, safety follow-up. The content of each vaccine dose was 300 ug of mutant IDH1 20-mer peptide, and topical imiquimod accompanied it. Clones were sequenced by immunoSEQ multiplex PCR, and TCRdb holds only the in-frame ones, with some missing. The table shows some 48,000 clones, with around 80% occurring only once. In the case of this clone: No antigen is known for it.

The material sequenced was PBMCs, taken from a glioma patient whose treatment included an IDH1 peptide vaccine. V is TRBV4-2 and J is TRBJ1-1, with D perhaps matching TRBD1 (6 bases). The clonotype was recovered from a man aged 35-49 years with glioma. CDR3 residues: CASSPFGGANTEAFF. CDR3 DNA: TGTGCCAGCAGTCCTTTTGGGGGCGCGAACACTGAAGCTTTCTTT.